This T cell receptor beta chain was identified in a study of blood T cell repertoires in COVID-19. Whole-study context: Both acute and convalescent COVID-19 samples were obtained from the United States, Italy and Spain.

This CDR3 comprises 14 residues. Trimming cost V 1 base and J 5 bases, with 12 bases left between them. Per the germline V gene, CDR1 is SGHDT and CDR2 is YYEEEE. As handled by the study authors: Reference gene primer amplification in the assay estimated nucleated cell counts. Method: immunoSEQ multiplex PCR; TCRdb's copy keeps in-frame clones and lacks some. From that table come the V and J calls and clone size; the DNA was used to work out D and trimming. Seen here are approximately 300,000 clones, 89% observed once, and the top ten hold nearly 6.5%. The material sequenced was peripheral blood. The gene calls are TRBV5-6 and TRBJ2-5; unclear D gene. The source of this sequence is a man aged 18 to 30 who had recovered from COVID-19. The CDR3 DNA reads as TGTGCCAGCAGCTTGCCTCAGGTCCCCGAGACCCAGTACTTC. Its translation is CASSLPQVPETQYF.